One and the same sample provided the 31 T cell receptor beta chains below, sequenced in a study of glioma-infiltrating T cells after dendritic cell vaccination. Indicated time point: after dendritic cell vaccination, including at tumor progression/relapse. The data were produced by immunoSEQ multiplex PCR, yet TCRdb's version contains in-frame clones alone and is incomplete. The sample includes 72,000 or so clones, around 87% seen only once; the top ten take approximately 2.2%. The sample here was blood, taken after dendritic cell vaccination. All receptors come from a human donor with glioblastoma.

V is TRBV6-5 and J is TRBJ2-1; no clear D gene. This CDR3 has 12 amino acids. From germline, CDR1 is MNHEY and CDR2 SVGAGI. V was shortened by 0 bases and J by 9 bases, with 6 bases between the two germline ends. The CDR3, as DNA: TGTGCCAGCAGTTACTCCACGGGTGAGCAGTTCTTC. Amino acid sequence: CASSYSTGEQFF.

The V call is TRBV2, the J call TRBJ1-5; TRBD1 matches 7 bases. The germline CDR1 and CDR2 sequences are SNHLY and FYNNEI. The CDR3 is made up of 14 amino acids. The trim removed 7 bases at V and 4 bases at J, leaving 7 bases unmatched. The DNA for the CDR3 is TGTGCCAGCACCATAGGGGGCGGAAATCAGCCCCAGCATTTT. This translates into CASTIGGGNQPQHF.

A single count supports this clone. This rearrangement joins TRBV7-3 to TRBJ1-1; tentatively, D is TRBD1 (5 bases). Germline V gene sequence: CDR1 SGHTA, CDR2 FQGTGA. The CDR3 runs 14 residues. Trimming took off 4 bases at V and 4 bases at J, with 13 bases between the two ends. The CDR3 nucleotides are TGTGCCAGCAGCTCAGGGAATTCGGGCACTGAAGCTTTCTTT. It specifies CASSSGNSGTEAFF.

This clone was observed a single time. V gene TRBV30 combines with J gene TRBJ1-3, with a weak D call TRBD1 (6 bases). The CDR3 sequence is 12 residues long. V was trimmed by 5 bases and J by 3 bases, leaving 8 bases between them. Germline assignment: CDR1 GTSNPN and CDR2 SVGIG (reference sequence). The DNA for the CDR3 is TGTGCCTGGGGACAGAGTGGAAACACCATATATTTT. Encoded protein: CAWGQSGNTIYF.

CDR3 sequence (DNA): TGTGCCAGCAGCTTGGCGGTGGAGGGGGCGTTAACAGATACGCAGTATTTT. As protein: CASSLAVEGALTDTQYF. The genes are TRBV5-6 and TRBJ2-3; a weak D match, TRBD1 (7 bases). V dropped 0 bases and J dropped 3 bases, with 17 bases sitting between them. The CDR3 consists of 17 residues. Germline V lookup: CDR1 SGHDT, CDR2 YYEEEE.

The chain uses TRBV19 and TRBJ2-5, with 7 bases fitting TRBD1. This CDR3 comprises 15 residues. The V segment lost 1 base and the J segment 5 bases; nucleotides outside the gene matches: 7. Per the germline V gene, CDR1 is LNHDA and CDR2 is SQIVND (reference sequence). This CDR3 is CASSIGAGGRETQYF. The CDR3 DNA reads TGTGCCAGTAGTATAGGGGCAGGGGGTAGGGAGACCCAGTACTTC. Complete variable domain (other parts from reference TRBV19 and TRBJ2-5): DGGITQSPKYLFRKEGQNVTLSCEQNLNHDAMYWYRQDPGQGLRLIYYSQIVNDFQKGDIAEGYSVSREKKESFPLTVTSAQKNPTAFYLCASSIGAGGRETQYFGPGTRLLVL.

The chain employs TRBV5-1 and TRBJ2-7; 7 nucleotides line up with TRBD1. Germline-derived CDR1 and CDR2 are SGHRS and YFSETQ. V trimming: 0 bases; J trimming: 6 bases; junction bases outside the gene matches: 3. The CDR3 spans 13 residues. Here the CDR3 reads CASSLEGAGEQYF. DNA of the CDR3: TGCGCCAGCAGCTTGGAGGGGGCTGGCGAGCAGTACTTC. Drawing the rest from reference TRBV5-1 and TRBJ2-7, the complete variable domain is KAGVTQTPRYLIKTRGQQVTLSCSPISGHRSVSWYQQTPGQGLQFLFEYFSETQRNKGNFPGRFSGRQFSNSRSEMNVSTLELGDSALYLCASSLEGAGEQYFGPGTRLTVT.

The J gene is TRBJ2-7, the V gene TRBV4-1; 10 bases agree with TRBD1. Germline CDR1 and CDR2: MGHRA and YSYEKL. The CDR3 is made up of 15 amino acids. The junction had 6 bases not matched to a gene; V was cut back by 4 bases and J by 3 bases. CDR3 bases: TGCGCCAGCAGCCCGACGACAGGGGGCAACTACGAGCAGTACTTC. It encodes CASSPTTGGNYEQYF.

For the CDR3, the DNA is TGTGCCAGCAGCGCCCGACTCGGAACTGAAGCTTTCTTT. This translates into CASSARLGTEAFF. The V gene is TRBV5-4, the J gene TRBJ1-1; D ambiguous. The CDR3 contains 13 residues. Trimming stripped 4 bases from V and 5 bases from J, with 12 bases between. CDR1 and CDR2 (germline): SGHNT, YYREEE (reference sequence).

This clone was recorded only once. One junction end does not reproduce the germline sequence, and a read error may be involved. This rearrangement joins TRBV4-1 to TRBJ1-2; D is perhaps TRBD1 (5 bases). CDR1 is MGHRA and CDR2 is YSYEKL in the germline V gene. CDR3 length equals 17 residues. The CDR3 loop reads CASSEEGFGTGEGGYTF. The CDR3 nucleotides are TGCGCCAGCAGCGAAGAAGGATTTGGAACAGGCGAAGGTGGCTACACCTTC.

V and J are TRBV5-4 and TRBJ2-4; perhaps TRBD1 as D (6 bases). V was clipped by 5 bases and J by 7 bases, with 10 bases between them. Germline V gene data show CDR1 as SGHNT and CDR2 as YYREEE (reference sequence). The length of the CDR3 is 12 residues. CDR3 region: CASRGAGNIQYF. CDR3 bases: TGTGCCAGCAGGGGGGCTGGGAACATTCAGTACTTC.

In DNA, the CDR3 is TGCGCCAGCAGCCCACGTGGCCTCACTGAAGCTTTCTTT. Translation: CASSPRGLTEAFF. The chain combines TRBV5-1 with TRBJ1-1; D not resolved. The CDR3 totals 13 residues. V gave up 4 bases and J gave up 4 bases, with 11 bases separating them. Germline V gives CDR1 SGHRS, CDR2 YFSETQ.

This rearrangement joins TRBV2 to TRBJ1-2, with unresolved D. Trimming took off 1 base at V and 7 bases at J, with 10 bases between the two ends. Germline CDR1 is SNHLY and CDR2 is FYNNEI. The CDR3 contains 13 residues. The CDR3 protein is CASSEVQEGGYTF. CDR3 bases: TGTGCCAGCAGTGAAGTTCAGGAGGGTGGCTACACCTTC.

This chain joins TRBV5-1 and TRBJ1-1; D call uncertain. The V gene lost 0 bases and the J gene lost 3 bases, with 12 bases spanning the gap. This CDR3 is 15 amino acids long. In germline, CDR1 is SGHRS, CDR2 YFSETQ. The chain's CDR3 is CASSLEAGMYTEAFF. In DNA form, the CDR3 reads TGCGCCAGCAGCTTGGAGGCGGGGATGTACACTGAAGCTTTCTTT. Using reference TRBV5-1 and TRBJ1-1 for the parts outside the CDR3, the full variable domain is KAGVTQTPRYLIKTRGQQVTLSCSPISGHRSVSWYQQTPGQGLQFLFEYFSETQRNKGNFPGRFSGRQFSNSRSEMNVSTLELGDSALYLCASSLEAGMYTEAFFGQGTRLTVV.

The chain carries TRBV19 and TRBJ2-5, with TRBD1 as a possible D gene (6 bases). Trimming shortened V by 4 bases and J by 4 bases, and 10 bases separated the two germline ends. The CDR3 is made up of 13 amino acids. Germline V gene sequence: CDR1 LNHDA, CDR2 SQIVND (reference sequence). CDR3 loop: CASSNQGRETQYF. CDR3 coding DNA: TGTGCCAGTAGTAATCAGGGGCGAGAGACCCAGTACTTC.

This clone appeared once. This chain connects TRBV5-1 to TRBJ2-3, with 14 bases matching TRBD2. Germline assignment: CDR1 SGHRS and CDR2 YFSETQ. Losses at the gene ends were 4 bases for V and 4 bases for J; bases not matched to a gene: 11. This CDR3 has 18 residues. The CDR3, as DNA: TGCGCCAGCAGCCGCGCGGGGACTAGCGGGGGCACCGCAGATACGCAGTATTTT. Its protein is CASSRAGTSGGTADTQYF.

This sequence joins TRBV4-1 and TRBJ1-5, with D maybe TRBD1 (5 bases). Germline lookup yields CDR1 MGHRA and CDR2 YSYEKL. V lost 1 base and J lost 7, with 11 bases in between. The CDR3 is made up of 14 amino acids. The CDR3 is CASSQVSGPQPQHF. The CDR3 bases are TGCGCCAGCAGCCAAGTTTCAGGGCCCCAGCCCCAGCATTTT.

The chain joins TRBV5-1 to TRBJ1-1, with TRBD1 as a possible D gene (5 bases). Germline V CDR1 and CDR2: SGHRS, YFSETQ. This CDR3 comprises 15 residues. Between the trimmed V and J ends, which lost 5 bases and 1 base, there was a span of 15 bases. CDR3 in DNA: TGCGCCAGCAGTCGGGGGGTCCCAAAGAACACTGAAGCTTTCTTT. It translates to CASSRGVPKNTEAFF.

For the CDR3, the DNA is TGTGCCAGCAGTTCAAACTTCAACACTGAAGCTTTCTTT. Encoded protein: CASSSNFNTEAFF. The chain carries TRBV6-6 and TRBJ1-1; no clear D gene. V was cut by 4 bases and J by 2 bases, with 8 bases left in between. This CDR3 has 13 amino acids. Germline V lookup: CDR1 MNHNY, CDR2 SVGAGI (reference sequence).

The chain carries TRBV9 and TRBJ2-1; 7 nucleotides align to TRBD1. Germline CDR1 is SGDLS and CDR2 is YYNGEE. The CDR3 covers 14 residues. The V segment lost 3 bases and the J segment 8 bases; nucleotides outside the gene matches: 8. The CDR3 DNA reads as TGTGCCAGCAGCGCTGAGGGGGCAGCATATGAGCAGTTCTTC. Amino acid sequence: CASSAEGAAYEQFF.

This chain links TRBV11-3 with TRBJ1-4; the D is unclear. This CDR3 contains 16 residues. Germline V gene data show CDR1 as SGHNT and CDR2 as YENEEA. The V gene lost 1 base and the J gene lost 0 bases, with 9 bases spanning the gap. The CDR3: CASSLAGGATNEKLFF. CDR3 coding DNA: TGTGCCAGCAGCTTAGCGGGCGGGGCAACTAATGAAAAACTGTTTTTT.

The chain couples TRBV19 to TRBJ2-1, with D hard to call. In germline, CDR1 is LNHDA, CDR2 SQIVND (reference sequence). Trimming removed 4 bases at V and 5 bases at J, with 12 bases between. This CDR3 spans 14 amino acids. CDR3 in DNA: TGTGCCAGTAGTAAGGCTGGAGAGGACAATGAGCAGTTCTTC. It is translated as CASSKAGEDNEQFF.

This clone has just a few counts. The same CDR3 can be traced to other DNA sequences in this sample. This sequence joins TRBV5-1 and TRBJ2-7, with 8 positions matching TRBD1. The germline V gene encodes CDR1 SGHRS and CDR2 YFSETQ. V gave up 5 bases and J gave up 2 bases; unmatched junction bases: 3. CDR3 length equals 13 residues. CDR3 sequence reads: CASRGTGTYEQYF. The CDR3 DNA reads as TGCGCCAGCAGGGGGACAGGAACCTACGAGCAGTACTTC.

The chain is built from TRBV15 and TRBJ2-5; TRBD2 matches at 11 bases. Germline V CDR1 and CDR2: LNHNV, YYDKDF (reference sequence). The CDR3 covers 15 residues. After removal of 1 base from V and 5 bases from J, the junction contained 3 bases not matched to a gene. The CDR3 DNA sequence: TGTGCCACCAGCAGAGTAGCGGGAGGGCCGGAGACCCAGTACTTC. Translating gives CATSRVAGGPETQYF.

The rearrangement links TRBV6-1 to TRBJ1-1, with TRBD1 identical over 8 bases. Germline V gene lookup returns CDR1 MNHNS and CDR2 SASEGT. The trim removed 6 bases at V and 4 bases at J, leaving 4 bases unmatched. The CDR3 has 13 amino acids. The CDR3 sequence: CASSLQGGTEAFF. Written as DNA, the CDR3 is TGTGCCAGCAGCTTACAGGGGGGCACTGAAGCTTTCTTT.

The chain employs TRBV6-1 and TRBJ1-4; TRBD1 aligns across 8 bases. The CDR3 runs to 14 residues. Germline trimming cut 2 bases from V and 6 bases from J; bases unmatched to any gene: 2. The germline gives CDR1 MNHNS, CDR2 SASEGT. The CDR3, as DNA: TGTGCCAGCAGTGAACAGGGGGCGCATGAAAAACTGTTTTTT. Amino acids: CASSEQGAHEKLFF.

This clone is a singleton in its sample. The rearrangement uses TRBV18 and TRBJ2-5; 10 nucleotides agree with TRBD2. This CDR3 contains 19 residues. Germline lookup yields CDR1 KGHSH and CDR2 LQKENI. With 6 bases clipped from V and 5 bases from J, the junction kept 21 bases outside the gene matches. Here the CDR3 reads CASSHTAPGLASFFETQYF. CDR3 in DNA: TGTGCCAGCTCGCACACCGCACCGGGACTAGCGAGTTTCTTTGAGACCCAGTACTTC.

The rearrangement joins TRBV4-2 to TRBJ2-1; no firm D call. Germline V CDR1 and CDR2: LGHNA, YNFKEQ. V gave up 0 bases and J gave up 0 bases, with 12 bases separating them. The CDR3 is 17 amino acids. CDR3 bases: TGTGCCAGCAGCCAAGATCTCGGTTCGAACTCCTACAATGAGCAGTTCTTC. This translates into CASSQDLGSNSYNEQFF.

The chain employs TRBV19 and TRBJ1-1; TRBD1 matches 9 bases. CDR3 length: 16 amino acids. J lost 5 bases, V lost 3 bases, and 10 bases had no gene match. Per the germline V gene, CDR1 is LNHDA and CDR2 is SQIVND (reference sequence). As DNA, the CDR3 is TGTGCCAGTAGTATCATCCCCGGGACAGGGCGGACTGAAGCTTTCTTT. This codes for CASSIIPGTGRTEAFF.

V gene TRBV7-8 combines with J gene TRBJ2-1; D is undetermined. The V gene lost 1 base and the J gene lost 5 bases, with 9 bases spanning the gap. The length of the CDR3 is 14 residues. Germline CDR1 reads SGHVS; CDR2 reads FQNEAQ. The CDR3: CASSLVPQNNEQFF. CDR3 sequence (DNA): TGTGCCAGCAGCTTAGTTCCCCAAAACAATGAGCAGTTCTTC.

The chain carries TRBV11-3 and TRBJ2-7, with no clear D. V lost 2 bases and J lost 3, with 5 bases in between. The CDR3 consists of 12 residues. The germline gives CDR1 SGHNT, CDR2 YENEEA. The CDR3 loop reads CASSLSGYEQYF. In DNA, the CDR3 is TGTGCCAGCAGCTTATCGGGCTACGAGCAGTACTTC.